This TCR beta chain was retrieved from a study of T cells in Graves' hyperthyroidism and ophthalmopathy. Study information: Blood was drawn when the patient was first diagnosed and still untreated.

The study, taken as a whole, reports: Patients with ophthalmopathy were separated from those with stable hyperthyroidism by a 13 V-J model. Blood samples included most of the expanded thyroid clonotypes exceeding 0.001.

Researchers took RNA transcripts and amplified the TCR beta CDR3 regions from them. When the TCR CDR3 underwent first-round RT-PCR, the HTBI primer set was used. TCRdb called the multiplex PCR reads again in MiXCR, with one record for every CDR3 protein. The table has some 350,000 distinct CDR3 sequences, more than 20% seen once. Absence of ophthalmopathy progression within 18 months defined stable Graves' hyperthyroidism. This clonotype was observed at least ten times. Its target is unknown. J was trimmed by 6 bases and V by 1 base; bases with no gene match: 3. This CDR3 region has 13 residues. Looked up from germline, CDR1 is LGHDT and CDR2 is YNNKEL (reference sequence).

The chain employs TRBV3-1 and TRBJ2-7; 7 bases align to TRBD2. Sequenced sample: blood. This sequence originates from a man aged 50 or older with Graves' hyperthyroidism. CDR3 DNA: TGTGCCAGCAGCCAAGGACTAGCTCCCGAGCAGTACTTC. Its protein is CASSQGLAPEQYF.